Listed below are T cell receptor beta chains from one sample, sequenced in a study of cytomegalovirus exposure and HLA in healthy donors. Profiled with immunoSEQ multiplex PCR; TCRdb holds only in-frame clones, not every one. This sample has fewer than 200,000 clones, with over 60% found just once. Specimen: PBMCs. The receptors stem from a girl under 18 in good health and CMV-seronegative. Both conserved end residues are part of each CDR3. D genes are given only for firm matches. Clone size appears in some rows only: once, few, many, or a class for an expanded clone.

TRBJ2-5 | TRBV29-1 | - | - | CSVIPQETQYF | TGCAGCGTCATCCCCCAAGAGACCCAGTACTTC
TRBJ2-4 | TRBV29-1 | TRBD2 | - | CSFAPGGYF | TGCAGCTTTGCCCCGGGGGGTTACTTC
TRBJ2-3 | TRBV27 | - | - | CASSPRGRGLTDTQYF | TGTGCCAGCAGCCCTCGGGGCAGGGGCCTAACAGATACGCAGTATTTT
TRBJ2-1 | TRBV30 | - | - | CAWSRLVQDEQFF | TGTGCCTGGAGTAGACTAGTGCAGGATGAGCAGTTCTTC
TRBJ1-2 | TRBV19 | - | - | CASSGGPYGYTF | TGTGCCAGTAGCGGGGGACCCTATGGCTACACCTTC
TRBJ2-1 | TRBV14 | - | - | CASSLHNEQFF | TGTGCCAGCAGTCTTCACAATGAGCAGTTCTTC
TRBJ1-4 | TRBV5-6 | - | - | CASSWGPGNEKLFF | TGTGCCAGCAGCTGGGGCCCAGGGAATGAAAAACTGTTTTTT
TRBJ2-3 | TRBV5-4 | - | - | CASSLENSGDTQYF | TGTGCCAGCAGCTTGGAAAACAGCGGGGATACGCAGTATTTT
TRBJ1-6 | TRBV15 | TRBD1 | few | CATSRDLRGRNSPLHF | TGTGCCACCAGCAGAGATCTGAGGGGGCGCAATTCACCCCTCCACTTT
TRBJ2-3 | TRBV7-3 | TRBD2 | - | CASSVGGSFTDTQYF | TGTGCCAGCAGCGTCGGGGGGAGCTTCACAGATACGCAGTATTTT
TRBJ1-3 | TRBV2 | TRBD1 | - | CASSGTGSGNTIYF | TGTGCCAGCAGTGGGACAGGCTCTGGAAACACCATATATTTT
TRBJ1-2 | TRBV18 | - | once | CASSPRDTDGYTF | TGTGCCAGCTCACCACGGGACACCGATGGCTACACCTTC
TRBJ1-2 | TRBV18 | - | - | CASSPNTGNYGYTF | TGTGCCAGCTCACCAAACACAGGGAACTATGGCTACACCTTC
TRBJ2-5 | TRBV5-1 | - | few | CASSFSETQYF | TGCGCCAGCAGCTTTTCGGAGACCCAGTACTTC
TRBJ2-7 | TRBV29-1 | - | - | CSVGSRDEQYF | TGCAGCGTTGGCTCCAGGGACGAGCAGTACTTC
TRBJ1-6 | TRBV5-1 | - | once | CASSPQVSTNSPLHF | TGCGCCAGCAGCCCCCAGGTCTCGACGAATTCACCCCTCCACTTT
TRBJ1-5 | TRBV9 | TRBD1 | - | CASSGTGNRQPQHF | TGTGCCAGCAGCGGGACAGGGAACCGTCAGCCCCAGCATTTT
TRBJ1-2 | TRBV9 | TRBD1 | - | CASSLRDRGNKNGYTF | TGTGCCAGCAGCCTTAGGGACAGGGGAAATAAGAATGGCTACACCTTC
TRBJ2-3 | TRBV19 | - | - | CASSIGQNTDTQYF | TGTGCCAGTAGTATCGGACAGAACACAGATACGCAGTATTTT
TRBJ2-7 | TRBV25-1 | TRBD1 | - | CASTSGWDSTYEQYF | TGTGCCAGCACCTCTGGCTGGGACAGTACCTACGAGCAGTACTTC
TRBJ2-7 | TRBV29-1 | - | - | CSVGAGYEQYF | TGCAGCGTTGGAGCGGGCTACGAGCAGTACTTC
TRBJ1-2 | TRBV9 | - | - | CASSGYDRDNGYTF | TGTGCCAGCAGCGGATACGACAGAGACAATGGCTACACCTTC
TRBJ2-5 | TRBV30 | TRBD1 | few | CAWSRTGGVETQYF | TGTGCCTGGAGTAGGACAGGGGGTGTGGAGACCCAGTACTTC
TRBJ2-7 | TRBV19 | TRBD2 | - | CASSIGASGLFPYEQYF | TGTGCCAGTAGTATAGGAGCTAGCGGACTCTTTCCTTACGAGCAGTACTTC
TRBJ1-6 | TRBV19 | - | - | CASTRFREGANSPLHF | TGTGCCAGTACTCGGTTCCGGGAGGGTGCGAATTCACCCCTCCACTTT
TRBJ1-1 | TRBV13 | TRBD1 | once | CASSTRGLTEAFF | TGTGCCAGCAGCACCAGGGGGCTCACTGAAGCTTTCTTT
TRBJ1-3 | TRBV5-8 | - | few | CASSRGSLGNTIYF | TGTGCCAGCAGTCGAGGGAGTCTCGGGAACACCATATATTTT
TRBJ1-6 | TRBV5-4 | TRBD1 | - | CASSKRTGEDSPLHF | TGTGCCAGCAGTAAAAGGACAGGGGAGGACTCACCCCTCCACTTT
TRBJ2-7 | TRBV2 | - | - | CASSEARGGVVRAYEQYF | TGTGCCAGCAGTGAAGCCCGAGGGGGGGTTGTCAGGGCCTACGAGCAGTACTTC
TRBJ2-5 | TRBV6-1 | - | - | CASSEGSLTETQYF | TGTGCCAGCAGTGAGGGGAGTCTCACGGAGACCCAGTACTTC
TRBJ2-7 | TRBV5-1 | - | - | CASSLGQYEQYF | TGCGCCAGCAGCTTGGGCCAGTACGAGCAGTACTTC
TRBJ2-5 | TRBV5-1 | - | - | CASSLVGGQETQYF | TGCGCCAGCAGCTTGGTAGGCGGACAAGAGACCCAGTACTTC
TRBJ2-1 | TRBV7-7 | TRBD1 | - | CASSLDRAAYNEQFF | TGTGCTAGCAGCCTGGACAGGGCAGCCTACAATGAGCAGTTCTTC
TRBJ1-1 | TRBV4-1 | - | - | CASSQSVAGEAFF | TGCGCCAGCAGCCAGTCTGTTGCAGGCGAAGCTTTCTTT
TRBJ1-1 | TRBV19 | - | - | CASSNGRPRLYTEAFF | TGTGCCAGTAGCAACGGCAGGCCCCGATTGTACACTGAAGCTTTCTTT
TRBJ1-2 | TRBV5-6 | - | - | CASYTQGGSYGYTF | TGTGCCAGCTATACGCAGGGAGGTAGCTATGGCTACACCTTC
TRBJ1-3 | TRBV5-4 | - | once | CASSLRETGNTIYF | TGTGCCAGCAGCTTACGGGAAACTGGAAACACCATATATTTT
TRBJ1-5 | TRBV5-6 | TRBD1 | - | CASSRGTGLNNQPQHF | TGTGCCAGCAGCAGGGGGACAGGTCTGAACAATCAGCCCCAGCATTTT
TRBJ2-5 | TRBV9 | TRBD2 | - | CASSVQGGIETQYF | TGTGCCAGCAGCGTACAGGGAGGGATAGAGACCCAGTACTTC
TRBJ2-3 | TRBV7-2 | TRBD2 | - | CASSSRTSAFTDTQYF | TGTGCCAGCAGCTCGAGGACTAGCGCCTTCACAGATACGCAGTATTTT
TRBJ1-1 | TRBV25-1 | TRBD1 | - | CASSEGRQGVNTEAFF | TGTGCCAGCAGTGAGGGTCGACAGGGGGTGAACACTGAAGCTTTCTTT
TRBJ2-7 | TRBV5-1 | - | - | CASSLVREDEQYF | TGCGCCAGCAGCTTGGTAAGGGAGGACGAGCAGTACTTC
TRBJ1-5 | TRBV2 | TRBD1 | - | CASSAWDSNVQPQHF | TGTGCCAGCAGTGCCTGGGACAGCAACGTTCAGCCCCAGCATTTT
TRBJ1-2 | TRBV6-5 | - | - | CASSYSRENYGYTF | TGTGCCAGCAGTTACTCACGGGAAAACTATGGCTACACCTTC
TRBJ2-1 | TRBV15 | - | - | CATSRDRGMYTNEQFF | TGTGCCACCAGCAGAGATAGGGGGATGTATACGAATGAGCAGTTCTTC
TRBJ2-4 | TRBV7-6 | - | - | CASSPVGDTSPVAKNIQYF | TGTGCCAGCAGCCCTGTAGGGGACACCAGCCCCGTAGCCAAAAACATTCAGTACTTC
TRBJ1-2 | TRBV7-8 | TRBD1 | - | CASSLSGQGFVYGYTF | TGTGCCAGCAGCTTATCGGGACAGGGATTCGTCTATGGCTACACCTTC
TRBJ1-4 | TRBV6-5 | TRBD1 | - | CASMSQGAANEKLFF | TGTGCCAGCATGTCACAGGGGGCCGCTAATGAAAAACTGTTTTTT
TRBJ1-2 | TRBV5-1 | - | - | CASSLGVGTKKDGYTF | TGCGCCAGCAGCTTAGGGGTCGGGACAAAGAAAGATGGCTACACCTTC
TRBJ2-1 | TRBV9 | - | - | CASSVDQVIDNEQFF | TGTGCCAGCAGCGTAGATCAGGTAATTGACAATGAGCAGTTCTTC
TRBJ2-2 | TRBV7-3 | TRBD2 | - | CASSLEGSGGKAGELFF | TGTGCCAGCAGCTTAGAGGGCAGCGGGGGGAAAGCCGGGGAGCTGTTTTTT
TRBJ1-2 | TRBV20-1 | - | few | CSVPQNYGYTF | TGCAGTGTCCCCCAGAACTATGGCTACACCTTC
TRBJ2-5 | TRBV25-1 | - | - | CASRSTGISSLETQYF | TGTGCCAGCCGCTCAACGGGGATCTCGTCGTTGGAGACCCAGTACTTC
TRBJ2-5 | TRBV6-5 | TRBD2 | - | CASSYNGGRQETQYF | TGTGCCAGCAGTTACAACGGGGGGAGGCAAGAGACCCAGTACTTC
TRBJ1-1 | TRBV5-1 | - | - | CASSPPGGPPEAFF | TGCGCCAGCAGCCCCCCGGGAGGGCCCCCCGAAGCTTTCTTT
TRBJ1-6 | TRBV30 | TRBD1 | - | CAWSATGQGSSPLHF | TGTGCCTGGAGCGCCACCGGACAGGGTAGTTCACCCCTCCACTTT